This T cell receptor beta chain is from a study of TIL therapy for anti-PD-1-resistant metastatic lung cancer. About the research overall: Progressing patients received lymphodepletion, expanded TIL infusion and IL-2.

Sequencing used immunoSEQ v3. Here immunoSEQ multiplex PCR was the method, and the copy in TCRdb shows in-frame clones only, minus some. The repertoire holds 20,000 to 25,000 clones, more than 65% seen once, with around 1.8% in the top ten. Time point noted: pre-treatment sample, taken before nivolumab and TIL therapy. The TCR sequence derives from a person between 25 and 80 years old with non-small cell lung cancer. Sequences were derived from blood, sampled at baseline.

CDR3 in amino acids: CASSAPSGGGSTDTQYF. For the CDR3, the DNA is TGTGCCAGCAGCGCCCCTAGCGGGGGGGGGAGCACAGATACGCAGTATTTT. The J gene is TRBJ2-3, the V gene TRBV9; 12 bases agree with TRBD2. Germline assignment: CDR1 SGDLS and CDR2 YYNGEE. This CDR3 region has 17 residues. With V trimmed by 3 bases and J by 0 bases, 5 bases remained unmatched. The whole variable domain, remainder taken from reference TRBV9 and TRBJ2-3, is DSGVTQTPKHLITATGQRVTLRCSPRSGDLSVYWYQQSLDQGLQFLIQYYNGEERAKGNILERFSAQQFPDLHSELNLSSLELGDSALYFCASSAPSGGGSTDTQYFGPGTRLTVL.